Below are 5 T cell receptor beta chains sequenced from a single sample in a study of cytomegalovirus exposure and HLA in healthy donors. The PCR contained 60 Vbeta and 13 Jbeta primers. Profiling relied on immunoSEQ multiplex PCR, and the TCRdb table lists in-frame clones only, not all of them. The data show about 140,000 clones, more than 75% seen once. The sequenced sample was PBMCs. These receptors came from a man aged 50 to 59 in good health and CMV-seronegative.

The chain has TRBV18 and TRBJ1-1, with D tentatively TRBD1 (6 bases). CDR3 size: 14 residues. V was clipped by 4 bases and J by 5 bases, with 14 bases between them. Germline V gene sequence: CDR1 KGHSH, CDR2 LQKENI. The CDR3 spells CASSLEGDGTEAFF. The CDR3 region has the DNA TGTGCCAGCTCACTTGAGGGGGACGGGACTGAAGCTTTCTTT.

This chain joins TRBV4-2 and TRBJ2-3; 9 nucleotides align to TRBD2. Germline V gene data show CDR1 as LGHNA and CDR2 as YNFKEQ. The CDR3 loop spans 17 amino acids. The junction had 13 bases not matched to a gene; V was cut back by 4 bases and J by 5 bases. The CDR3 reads CASSPRVAGENVDTQYF. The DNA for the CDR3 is TGTGCCAGCAGCCCGCGGGTAGCGGGAGAGAATGTAGATACGCAGTATTTT.

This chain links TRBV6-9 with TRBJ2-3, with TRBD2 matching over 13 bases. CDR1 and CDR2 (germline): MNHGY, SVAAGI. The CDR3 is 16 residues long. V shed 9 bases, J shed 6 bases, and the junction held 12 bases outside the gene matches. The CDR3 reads CASSTRLAGGRDTQYF. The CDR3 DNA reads TGTGCCAGTTCTACTAGACTAGCGGGGGGCCGGGATACGCAGTATTTT.

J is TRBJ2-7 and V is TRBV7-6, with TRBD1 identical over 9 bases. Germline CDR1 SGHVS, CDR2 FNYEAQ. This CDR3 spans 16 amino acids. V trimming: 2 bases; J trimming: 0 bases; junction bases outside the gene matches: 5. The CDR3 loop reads CASSLRRDRDSYEQYF. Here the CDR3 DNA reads TGTGCCAGCAGCTTACGACGGGACAGGGACTCCTACGAGCAGTACTTC.

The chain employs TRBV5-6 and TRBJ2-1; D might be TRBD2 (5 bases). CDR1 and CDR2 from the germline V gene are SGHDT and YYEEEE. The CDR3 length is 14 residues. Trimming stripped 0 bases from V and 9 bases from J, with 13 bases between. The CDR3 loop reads CASSLDEGAAEQFF. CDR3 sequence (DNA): TGTGCCAGCAGCTTGGATGAGGGAGCGGCTGAGCAGTTCTTC.